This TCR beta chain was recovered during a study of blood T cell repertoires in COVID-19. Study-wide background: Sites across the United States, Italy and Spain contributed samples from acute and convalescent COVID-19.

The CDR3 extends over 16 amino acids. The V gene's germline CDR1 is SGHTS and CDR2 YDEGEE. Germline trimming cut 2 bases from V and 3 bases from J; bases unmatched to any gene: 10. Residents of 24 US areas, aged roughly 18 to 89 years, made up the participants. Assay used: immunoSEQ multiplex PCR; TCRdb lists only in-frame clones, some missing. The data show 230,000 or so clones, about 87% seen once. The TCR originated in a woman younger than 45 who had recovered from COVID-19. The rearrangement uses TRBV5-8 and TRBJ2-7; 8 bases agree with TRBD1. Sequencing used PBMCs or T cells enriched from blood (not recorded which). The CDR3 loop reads CASSFDRGYYYYEQYF. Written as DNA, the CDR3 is TGTGCCAGCAGCTTCGACAGGGGCTACTACTACTACGAGCAGTACTTC.